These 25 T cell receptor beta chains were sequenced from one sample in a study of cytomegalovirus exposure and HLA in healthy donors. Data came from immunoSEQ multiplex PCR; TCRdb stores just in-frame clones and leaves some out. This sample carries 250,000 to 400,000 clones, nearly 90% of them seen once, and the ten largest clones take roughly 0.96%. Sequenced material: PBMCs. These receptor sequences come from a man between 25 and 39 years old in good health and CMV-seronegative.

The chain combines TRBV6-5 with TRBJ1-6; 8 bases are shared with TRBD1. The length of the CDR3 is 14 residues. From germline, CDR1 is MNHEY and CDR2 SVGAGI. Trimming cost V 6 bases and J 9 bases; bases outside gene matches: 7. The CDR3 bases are TGTGCCAGCAGAATTGACAGGGGCCCTTCACCCCTCCACTTT. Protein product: CASRIDRGPSPLHF.

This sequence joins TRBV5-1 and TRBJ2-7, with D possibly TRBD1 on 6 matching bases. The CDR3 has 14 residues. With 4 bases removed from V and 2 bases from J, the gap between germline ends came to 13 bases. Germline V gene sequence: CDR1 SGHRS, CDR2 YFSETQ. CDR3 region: CASSRTEATYEQYF. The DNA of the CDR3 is TGCGCCAGCAGCAGGACAGAAGCGACCTACGAGCAGTACTTC.

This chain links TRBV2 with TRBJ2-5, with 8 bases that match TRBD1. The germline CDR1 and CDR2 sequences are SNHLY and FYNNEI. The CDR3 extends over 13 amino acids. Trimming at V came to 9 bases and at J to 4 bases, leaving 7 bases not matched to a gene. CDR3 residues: CASSDRAGETQYF. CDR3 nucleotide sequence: TGTGCCAGTTCGGACAGGGCAGGAGAGACCCAGTACTTC.

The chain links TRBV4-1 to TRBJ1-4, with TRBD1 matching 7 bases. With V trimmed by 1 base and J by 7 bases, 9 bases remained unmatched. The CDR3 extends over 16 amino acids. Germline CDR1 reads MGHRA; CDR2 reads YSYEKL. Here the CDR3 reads CASSQVAGQTSEKLFF. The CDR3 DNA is TGCGCCAGCAGCCAAGTGGCGGGACAGACGAGTGAAAAACTGTTTTTT.

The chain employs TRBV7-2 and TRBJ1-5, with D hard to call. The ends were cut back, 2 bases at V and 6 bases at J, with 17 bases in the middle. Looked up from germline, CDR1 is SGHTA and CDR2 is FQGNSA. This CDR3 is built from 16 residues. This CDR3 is CASSLSYTLRSQPQHF. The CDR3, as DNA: TGTGCCAGCAGCTTATCCTACACCCTCCGGAGTCAGCCCCAGCATTTT.

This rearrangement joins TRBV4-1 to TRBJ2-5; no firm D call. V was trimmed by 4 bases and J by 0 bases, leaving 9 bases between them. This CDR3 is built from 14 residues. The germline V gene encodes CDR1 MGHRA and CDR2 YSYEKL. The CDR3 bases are TGCGCCAGCAGCCCCAGGCAGAACCAAGAGACCCAGTACTTC. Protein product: CASSPRQNQETQYF.

The CDR3 is CASSQSFGGLAGEPSTDTQYF. The CDR3 bases are TGCGCCAGCAGTCAATCCTTCGGGGGACTAGCGGGTGAACCTAGCACAGATACGCAGTATTTT. The V and J genes are TRBV23-1 and TRBJ2-3; 12 bases line up with TRBD2. TRBV23-1 counts as an open reading frame of uncertain function. The CDR3 is made up of 21 amino acids. V dropped 0 bases and J dropped 0; count of bases not matched to a gene: 13.

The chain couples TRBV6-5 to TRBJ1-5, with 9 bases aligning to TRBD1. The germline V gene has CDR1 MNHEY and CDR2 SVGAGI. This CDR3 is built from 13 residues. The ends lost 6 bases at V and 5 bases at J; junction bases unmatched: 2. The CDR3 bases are TGTGCCAGCAGGAGGACAGGGGATCAGCCCCAGCATTTT. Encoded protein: CASRRTGDQPQHF.

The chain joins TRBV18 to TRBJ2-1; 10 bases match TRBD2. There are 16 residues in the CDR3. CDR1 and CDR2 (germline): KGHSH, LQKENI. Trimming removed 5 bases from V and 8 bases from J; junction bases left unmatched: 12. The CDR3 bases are TGTGCCAGCTCAATTTCTACGACTAGCGGGTCCCATGAGCAGTTCTTC. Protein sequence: CASSISTTSGSHEQFF. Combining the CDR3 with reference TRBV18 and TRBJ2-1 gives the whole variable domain NAGVMQNPRHLVRRRGQEARLRCSPMKGHSHVYWYRQLPEEGLKFMVYLQKENIIDESGMPKERFSAEFPKEGPSILRIQQVVRGDSAAYFCASSISTTSGSHEQFFGPGTRLTVL.

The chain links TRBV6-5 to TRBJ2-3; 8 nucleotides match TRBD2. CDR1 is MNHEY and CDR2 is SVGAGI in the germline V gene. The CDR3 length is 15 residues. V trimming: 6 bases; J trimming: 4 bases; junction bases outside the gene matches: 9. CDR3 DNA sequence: TGTGCCAGCAGCCCGAGCGGGGGAGGGGCAGATACGCAGTATTTT. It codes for CASSPSGGGADTQYF.

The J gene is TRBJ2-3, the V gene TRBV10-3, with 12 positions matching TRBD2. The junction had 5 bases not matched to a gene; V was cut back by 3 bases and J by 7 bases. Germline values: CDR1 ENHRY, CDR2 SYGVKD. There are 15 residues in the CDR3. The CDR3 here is CAISDLAGGPNTQYF. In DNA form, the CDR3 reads TGTGCCATCAGTGATCTAGCGGGGGGGCCGAATACGCAGTATTTT.

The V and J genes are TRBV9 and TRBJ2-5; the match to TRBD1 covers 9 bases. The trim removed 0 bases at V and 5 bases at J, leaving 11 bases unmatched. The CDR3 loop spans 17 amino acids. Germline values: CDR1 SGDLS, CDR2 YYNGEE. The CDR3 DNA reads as TGTGCCAGCAGCGTAGCTCCGACCGGGACAGGGCACGAGACCCAGTACTTC. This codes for CASSVAPTGTGHETQYF.

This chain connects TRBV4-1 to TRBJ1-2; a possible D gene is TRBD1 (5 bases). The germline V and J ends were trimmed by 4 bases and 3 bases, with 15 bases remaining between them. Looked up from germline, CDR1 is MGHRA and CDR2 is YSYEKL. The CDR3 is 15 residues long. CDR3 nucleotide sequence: TGCGCCAGCAGCCCTACGGGGGGAATAGACTATGGCTACACCTTC. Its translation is CASSPTGGIDYGYTF.

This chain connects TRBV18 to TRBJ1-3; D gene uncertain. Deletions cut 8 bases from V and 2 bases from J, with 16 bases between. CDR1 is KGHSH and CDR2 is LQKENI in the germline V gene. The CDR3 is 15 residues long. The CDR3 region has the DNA TGTGCCAGCCTGACCGGGGTGAACACTGGAAACACCATATATTTT. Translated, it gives CASLTGVNTGNTIYF.

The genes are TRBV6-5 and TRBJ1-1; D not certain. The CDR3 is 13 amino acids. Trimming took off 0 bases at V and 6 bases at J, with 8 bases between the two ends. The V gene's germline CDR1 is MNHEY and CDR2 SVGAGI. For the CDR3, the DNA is TGTGCCAGCAGTTACTCGAGAAACCCTGAAGCTTTCTTT. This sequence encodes CASSYSRNPEAFF.

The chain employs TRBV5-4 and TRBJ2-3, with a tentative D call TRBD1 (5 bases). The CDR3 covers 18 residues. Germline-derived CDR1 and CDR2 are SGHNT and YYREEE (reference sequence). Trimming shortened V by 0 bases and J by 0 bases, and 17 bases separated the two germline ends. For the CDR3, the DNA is TGTGCCAGCAGCTTGGGAAATCAGGGTGTAGCTAGCACAGATACGCAGTATTTT. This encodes CASSLGNQGVASTDTQYF.

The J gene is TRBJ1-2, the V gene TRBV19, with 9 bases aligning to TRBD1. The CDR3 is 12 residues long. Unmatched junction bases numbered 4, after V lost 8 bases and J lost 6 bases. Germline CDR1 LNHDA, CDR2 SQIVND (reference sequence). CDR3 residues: CASHRGHDGYTF. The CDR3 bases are TGTGCCAGTCACAGGGGGCATGATGGCTACACCTTC.

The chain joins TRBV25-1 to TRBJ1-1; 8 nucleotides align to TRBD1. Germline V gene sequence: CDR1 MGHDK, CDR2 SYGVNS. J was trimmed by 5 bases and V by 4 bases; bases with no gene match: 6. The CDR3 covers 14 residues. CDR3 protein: CASSGTQGGTEAFF. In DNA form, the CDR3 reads TGTGCCAGCAGTGGTACACAGGGGGGTACTGAAGCTTTCTTT.

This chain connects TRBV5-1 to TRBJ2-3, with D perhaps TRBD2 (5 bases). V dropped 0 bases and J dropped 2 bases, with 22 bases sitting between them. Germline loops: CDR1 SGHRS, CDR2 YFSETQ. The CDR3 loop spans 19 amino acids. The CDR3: CASSLVVGRIGLTTDTQYF. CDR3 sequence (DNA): TGCGCCAGCAGCTTGGTTGTTGGCCGGATTGGACTGACCACAGATACGCAGTATTTT. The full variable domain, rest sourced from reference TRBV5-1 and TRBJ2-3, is KAGVTQTPRYLIKTRGQQVTLSCSPISGHRSVSWYQQTPGQGLQFLFEYFSETQRNKGNFPGRFSGRQFSNSRSEMNVSTLELGDSALYLCASSLVVGRIGLTTDTQYFGPGTRLTVL.

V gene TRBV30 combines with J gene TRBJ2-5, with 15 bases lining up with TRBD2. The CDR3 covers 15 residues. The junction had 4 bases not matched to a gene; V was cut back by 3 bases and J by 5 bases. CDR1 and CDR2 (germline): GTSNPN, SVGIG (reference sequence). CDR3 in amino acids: CAWSFGLAGGETQYF. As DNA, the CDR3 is TGTGCCTGGAGCTTCGGACTAGCGGGGGGGGAGACCCAGTACTTC. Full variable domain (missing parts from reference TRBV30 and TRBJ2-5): SQTIHQWPATLVQPVGSPLSLECTVEGTSNPNLYWYRQAAGRGLQLLFYSVGIGQISSEVPQNLSASRPQDRQFILSSKKLLLSDSGFYLCAWSFGLAGGETQYFGPGTRLLVL.

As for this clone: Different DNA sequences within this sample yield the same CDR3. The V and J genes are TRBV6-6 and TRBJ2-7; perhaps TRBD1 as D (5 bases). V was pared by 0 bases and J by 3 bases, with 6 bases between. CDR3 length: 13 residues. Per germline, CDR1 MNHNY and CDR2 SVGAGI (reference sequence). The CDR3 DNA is TGTGCCAGCAGTTACTCGACAGACTACGAGCAGTACTTC. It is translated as CASSYSTDYEQYF.

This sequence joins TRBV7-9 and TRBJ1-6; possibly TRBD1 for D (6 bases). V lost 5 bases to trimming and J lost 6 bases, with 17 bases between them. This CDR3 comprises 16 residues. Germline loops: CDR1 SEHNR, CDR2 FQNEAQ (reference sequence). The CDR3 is CASSRYWTASNSPLHF. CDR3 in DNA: TGTGCCAGCAGCCGTTACTGGACAGCCAGTAATTCACCCCTCCACTTT.

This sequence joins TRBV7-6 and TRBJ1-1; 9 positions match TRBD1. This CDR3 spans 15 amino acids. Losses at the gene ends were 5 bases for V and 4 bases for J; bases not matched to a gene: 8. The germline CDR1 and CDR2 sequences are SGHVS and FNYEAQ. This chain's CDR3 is CASSTRTGVSTEAFF. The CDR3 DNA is TGTGCCAGCAGCACCAGGACAGGGGTCTCCACTGAAGCTTTCTTT.

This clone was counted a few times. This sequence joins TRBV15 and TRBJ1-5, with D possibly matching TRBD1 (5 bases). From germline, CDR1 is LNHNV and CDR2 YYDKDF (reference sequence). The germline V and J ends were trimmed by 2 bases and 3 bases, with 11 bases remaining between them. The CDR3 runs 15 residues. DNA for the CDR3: TGTGCCACCAGCAGACCGGAGGGGTACAATCAGCCCCAGCATTTT. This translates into CATSRPEGYNQPQHF. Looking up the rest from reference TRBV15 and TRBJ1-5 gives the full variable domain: DAMVIQNPRYQVTQFGKPVTLSCSQTLNHNVMYWYQQKSSQAPKLLFHYYDKDFNNEADTPDNFQSRRPNTSFCFLDIRSPGLGDTAMYLCATSRPEGYNQPQHFGDGTRLSIL.

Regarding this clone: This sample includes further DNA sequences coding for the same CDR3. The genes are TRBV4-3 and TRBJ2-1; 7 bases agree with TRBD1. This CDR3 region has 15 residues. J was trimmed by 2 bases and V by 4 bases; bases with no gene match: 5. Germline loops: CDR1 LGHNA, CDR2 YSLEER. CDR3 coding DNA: TGCGCCAGCAGCCCTAGACAGGGTGCCTACAATGAGCAGTTCTTC. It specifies CASSPRQGAYNEQFF.